The rows below give T cell receptor beta chains drawn from one sample of a study of T cell repertoires in cytomegalovirus infection. For these receptors, no antigen is known. One entry per CDR3 protein, called by TCRdb with MiXCR from the reads. The table records about 130,000 distinct CDR3 sequences, around 25% of them present only once. The sample comprised PBMCs, sequenced either directly or after in vitro stimulation (not recorded which). The receptors derive from a human donor in good health (CMV status not recorded). Some clones in this sample may be carry-over from other donors' samples. CDR3s include the opening cysteine and the closing phenylalanine or tryptophan.

J	V	CDR3
TRBJ2-2	TRBV5-4	CASSLDPGGSGELFF
TRBJ1-2	TRBV28	CASSFTVNYGYTF
TRBJ1-2	TRBV13	CASSARTGHGYTF
TRBJ2-7	TRBV20-1	CSARTGAGLVYEQYF
TRBJ2-2	TRBV7-7	CAGSVANTGELFF
TRBJ2-1	TRBV6-6	CASSYAGRDEQFF
TRBJ2-2	TRBV7-9	CASMLRENGELFF
TRBJ2-7	TRBV5-1	CASSLLTVSYEQYF
TRBJ2-1	TRBV7-8	CASSPTGVGEQFF
TRBJ2-1	TRBV24-1	CATSEDRGLGEQFF
TRBJ2-1	TRBV5-6	CASSLQGAGNEQFF
TRBJ1-1	TRBV7-9	CASTLSMNTEAFF
TRBJ1-5	TRBV12-3/TRBV12-4	CASSLTSYSNQPQHF
TRBJ2-3	TRBV7-9	CASSHGGIDTQYF
TRBJ2-7	TRBV14	CASSHIGYEQYF
TRBJ2-2	TRBV20-1	CSAQSPIRGGTGELFF
TRBJ1-2	TRBV29-1	CSVDTLFSGSHGYTF
TRBJ2-1	TRBV20-1	CSARILWTESSYNEQFF
TRBJ1-5	TRBV7-2	CASSLNSGNQPQHF
TRBJ1-6	TRBV7-9	CASSLASIDNSPLHF
TRBJ2-1	TRBV4-1	CASSHTSGRPNEQFF
TRBJ1-2	TRBV30	CAGPGQQYGYTF
TRBJ1-1	TRBV11-3	CASSPTPGYTEAFF
TRBJ1-2	TRBV7-2	CASSLGGVGDNYGYTF
TRBJ2-3	TRBV7-2	CASSLSSGVTSTDTQYF
TRBJ2-1	TRBV20-1	CSVEPGQGNYEQFF
TRBJ2-2	TRBV12-3/TRBV12-4	CASSRSGTNTGELFF
TRBJ2-3	TRBV7-9	CASSLPRTATDTQYF
TRBJ2-1	TRBV12-3/TRBV12-4	CASSSWTAEPSYNEQFF
TRBJ1-5	TRBV19	CASSRQGAQGNQPQHF
TRBJ1-4	TRBV12-3/TRBV12-4	CASSFLGVNEKLFF
TRBJ1-2	TRBV7-2	CASSFLGSRSVTF
TRBJ2-5	TRBV6-2/TRBV6-3	CASTKSRQTNQETQYF
TRBJ2-5	TRBV19	CASSNSYAETQYF
TRBJ1-5	TRBV7-2	CASSLSGTGYQPQHF
TRBJ2-5	TRBV10-3	CAISAGLAGVTQYF
TRBJ2-4	TRBV6-2/TRBV6-3	CASSYSRSSWGLAKNIQYF
TRBJ2-5	TRBV18	CASSSRLPGTALRTQYF
TRBJ1-2	TRBV7-2	CASSVTGGYGYTF
TRBJ1-1	TRBV7-6	CASSLLGDTEAFF
TRBJ1-1	TRBV19	CASTPRQENTEAFF
TRBJ1-4	TRBV14	CASSQEGGGERKLFF
TRBJ1-2	TRBV5-6	CASSSGTVNGYTF
TRBJ2-1	TRBV30	CAWSVSRRYNEQFF
TRBJ2-7	TRBV27	CASSSPSRRAREQYF
TRBJ2-2	TRBV5-4	CASSLGDRGWNTGELFF
TRBJ1-1	TRBV29-1	CSASDVGAFF
TRBJ2-2	TRBV27	CASSLQGSPGELFF
TRBJ2-1	TRBV11-1	CASKAGTLRRLSYNEQFF
TRBJ2-3	TRBV7-6	CASSFRQDTQYF
TRBJ1-6	TRBV6-4	CATGQNYNSPLHF
TRBJ2-7	TRBV20-1	CEDPSGSTYEQYF
TRBJ2-3	TRBV19	CASSIVLAGDTQYF
TRBJ2-3	TRBV4-2	CASGDPTRTDTQYF
TRBJ2-3	TRBV10-2	CASTTSFQSDTQYF
TRBJ2-7	TRBV7-3	CAPDGHEQYF
TRBJ2-3	TRBV11-2	CASSLAQSTDTQYF
TRBJ2-2	TRBV7-2	CASSLASSGRAGTGELFF